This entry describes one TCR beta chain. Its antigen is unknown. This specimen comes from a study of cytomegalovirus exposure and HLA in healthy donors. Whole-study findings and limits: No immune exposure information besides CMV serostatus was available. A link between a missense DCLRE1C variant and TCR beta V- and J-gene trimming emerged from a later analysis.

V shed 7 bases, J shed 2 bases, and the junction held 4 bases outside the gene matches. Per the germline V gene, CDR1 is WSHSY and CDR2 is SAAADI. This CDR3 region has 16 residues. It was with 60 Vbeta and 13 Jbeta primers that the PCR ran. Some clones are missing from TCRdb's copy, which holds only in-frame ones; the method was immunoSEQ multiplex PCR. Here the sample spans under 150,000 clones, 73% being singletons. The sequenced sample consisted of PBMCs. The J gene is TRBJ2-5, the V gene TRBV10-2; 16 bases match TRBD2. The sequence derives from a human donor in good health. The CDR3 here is CASNMGLAGGQETQYF. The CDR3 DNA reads TGCGCCAGCAACATGGGACTAGCGGGAGGGCAAGAGACCCAGTACTTC.